One sample yielded the 11 T cell receptor beta chains listed below, sequenced in a study of CD8 T cells in Susac syndrome. A quantity of about 0.45 to 1 ug RNA underwent reverse transcription using random hexamers. TCRdb ran MiXCR on the immunoSEQ multiplex PCR reads and lists one entry per CDR3 protein. The sample records under 80,000 distinct CDR3 sequences, about 95% being singletons. The source material was CD8+ T cells from PBMCs. The receptors were sampled from a human donor with multiple sclerosis.

V usage is TRBV4-1 and J usage is TRBJ1-4; D gene uncertain. This CDR3 comprises 14 residues. Germline-derived CDR1 and CDR2 are MGHRA and YSYEKL. The ends were cut back, 2 bases at V and 5 bases at J, with 9 bases in the middle. CDR3 in DNA: TGCGCCAGCAGCCAACCGTTCGGGAATGAAAAACTGTTTTTT. Its protein is CASSQPFGNEKLFF.

V usage is TRBV15 and J usage is TRBJ1-2; D not certain. V was trimmed by 5 bases and J by 3 bases, leaving 10 bases between them. There are 13 residues in the CDR3. CDR1 and CDR2 from the germline V gene are LNHNV and YYDKDF (reference sequence). CDR3 region: CATSPGPDYGYTF. Here the CDR3 DNA reads TGTGCCACCAGCCCCGGACCGGACTATGGCTACACCTTC.

This clonotype was seen more than once but under ten times. The CDR3 here is CSVELSELEDYEQYF. DNA of the CDR3: TGCAGCGTTGAATTGAGCGAACTGGAGGACTACGAGCAGTACTTC. The V and J genes are TRBV29-1 and TRBJ2-7; a possible D gene is TRBD2 (5 bases). The CDR3 is made up of 15 amino acids. Germline CDR1 reads SQVTM; CDR2 reads ANQGSEA. Trimming removed 2 bases from V and 3 bases from J, with 17 bases in between.

In nucleotides, the CDR3 is TGTGCCAGCAGCCTAGAGTGGCAGGGCGAAGAGCAGTACTTC. Protein product: CASSLEWQGEEQYF. The chain combines TRBV9 with TRBJ2-7, with D maybe TRBD1 (5 bases). This CDR3 contains 14 residues. Germline V gives CDR1 SGDLS, CDR2 YYNGEE. Trimming cost V 4 bases and J 7 bases, with 18 bases left between them.

J is TRBJ2-5 and V is TRBV7-3; TRBD2 is a possible D gene (6 bases). Trimming removed 2 bases at V and 0 bases at J, with 7 bases between. CDR3 length equals 14 residues. Germline CDR1 is SGHTA and CDR2 is FQGTGA. CDR3 in DNA: TGTGCCAGCAGCTTAGGGGGGTACCAAGAGACCCAGTACTTC. Protein sequence: CASSLGGYQETQYF.

This clonotype was detected only once. This chain links TRBV6-5 with TRBJ2-5, with D possibly TRBD1 on 5 matching bases. Germline-derived CDR1 and CDR2 are MNHEY and SVGAGI. The V end was cut by 8 bases, the J end by 5 bases, with 18 bases between. This CDR3 has 14 amino acids. The CDR3 spells CASGRAGSGETQYF. The CDR3, as DNA: TGTGCCAGCGGAAGGGCAGGGTCGGGTGAGACCCAGTACTTC.

V gene TRBV7-9 combines with J gene TRBJ2-1; TRBD2 aligns across 9 bases. CDR3 length equals 19 residues. The V gene end was trimmed by 1 base and the J gene end by 0 bases; junction bases not matched to a gene: 10. Germline V lookup: CDR1 SEHNR, CDR2 FQNEAQ (reference sequence). Here the CDR3 DNA reads TGTGCCAGCAGCTTAGAGCGGGAGGCCTTCCTAAGCTCCTACAATGAGCAGTTCTTC. Encoded protein: CASSLEREAFLSSYNEQFF.

The gene calls are TRBV7-6 and TRBJ1-1, with TRBD1 as a possible D gene (5 bases). The CDR3 has 12 amino acids. Per germline, CDR1 SGHVS and CDR2 FNYEAQ. With 5 bases removed from V and 10 bases from J, the gap between germline ends came to 14 bases. The chain's CDR3 is CASSPAGAPAFF. CDR3 DNA: TGTGCCAGCAGCCCCGCCGGGGCCCCAGCTTTCTTT.

This chain connects TRBV27 to TRBJ1-5; D gene unclear. Germline V gene sequence: CDR1 MNHEY, CDR2 SMNVEV (reference sequence). Trimming removed 6 bases at V and 2 bases at J, with 11 bases between. The CDR3 is made up of 14 amino acids. This CDR3 is CASRIRLGNQPQHF. In nucleotides, the CDR3 is TGTGCCAGCAGGATACGATTGGGCAATCAGCCCCAGCATTTT.

The chain links TRBV27 to TRBJ2-1; the match to TRBD2 covers 9 bases. The CDR3 is 14 residues long. Germline-derived CDR1 and CDR2 are MNHEY and SMNVEV (reference sequence). Trimming took 10 bases from V and 2 from J; bases not matched to a gene: 6. CDR3: CATGAGGPYNEQFF. In nucleotides, the CDR3 is TGTGCCACGGGGGCGGGGGGGCCCTACAATGAGCAGTTCTTC.

This chain uses TRBV6-1 with TRBJ2-7, with no clear D. V gave up 4 bases and J gave up 2 bases, with 3 bases separating them. CDR1 is MNHNS, CDR2 SASEGT, per germline. This CDR3 contains 11 residues. The CDR3 region has the DNA TGTGCCAGCAGTGCCGCCTACGAGCAGTACTTC. This translates into CASSAAYEQYF.